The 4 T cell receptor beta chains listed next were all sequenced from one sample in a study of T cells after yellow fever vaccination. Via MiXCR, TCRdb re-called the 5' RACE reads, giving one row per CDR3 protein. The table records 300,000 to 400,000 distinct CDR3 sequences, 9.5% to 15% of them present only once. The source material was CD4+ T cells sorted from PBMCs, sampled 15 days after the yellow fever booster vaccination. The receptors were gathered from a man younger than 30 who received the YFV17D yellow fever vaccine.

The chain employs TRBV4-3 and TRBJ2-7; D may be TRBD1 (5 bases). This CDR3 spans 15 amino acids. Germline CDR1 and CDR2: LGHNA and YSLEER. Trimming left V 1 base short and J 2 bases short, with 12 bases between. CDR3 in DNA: TGCGCCAGCAGCCAAGTCACGAGCAGGGCCTACGAGCAGTACTTC. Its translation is CASSQVTSRAYEQYF.

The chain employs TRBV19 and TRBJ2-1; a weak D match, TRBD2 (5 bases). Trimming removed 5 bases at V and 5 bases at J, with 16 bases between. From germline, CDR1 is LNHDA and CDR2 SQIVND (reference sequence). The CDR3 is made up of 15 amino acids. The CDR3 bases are TGTGCCAGTAGTTGGGTTGGGAGAGGGCACAATGAGCAGTTCTTC. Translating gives CASSWVGRGHNEQFF.

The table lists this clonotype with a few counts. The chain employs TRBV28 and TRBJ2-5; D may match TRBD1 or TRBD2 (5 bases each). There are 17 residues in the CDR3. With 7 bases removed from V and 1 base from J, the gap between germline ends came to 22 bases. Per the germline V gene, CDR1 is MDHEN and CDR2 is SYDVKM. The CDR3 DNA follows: TGTGCCAGCACCGAACGGGGCGAAACAGATCTCCAAGAGACCCAGTACTTC. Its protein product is CASTERGETDLQETQYF.

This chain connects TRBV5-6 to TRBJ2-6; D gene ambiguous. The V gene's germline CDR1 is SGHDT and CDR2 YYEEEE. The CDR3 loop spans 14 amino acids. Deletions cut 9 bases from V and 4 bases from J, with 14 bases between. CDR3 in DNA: TGTGCCACCCACCTGACCTCCGGGGCCAACGTCCTGACTTTC. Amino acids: CATHLTSGANVLTF.